This T cell receptor (beta chain) was recovered during a study of graft-versus-host responses after intestinal transplantation. Study summary: Recipients were all induced with anti-thymocyte globulin, then given tacrolimus and steroids for around three years.

The germline gives CDR1 MGHRA, CDR2 YSYEKL. Trimming took off 4 bases at V and 5 bases at J, with 24 bases between the two ends. This CDR3 has 18 residues. As regards this clone: Its antigen remains unknown.

Repertoires were generated with immunoSEQ multiplex PCR, while TCRdb's copy carries only in-frame clones and drops some. Among about 94,000 clones, roughly nine tenths were seen once, and the ten largest hold around 0.5%. Study results and caveats: Declining HvG levels early post-transplant were linked to peak circulating GvH clone levels.

This sequence was found in a human donor who received an intestinal transplant. The chain combines TRBV4-1 with TRBJ2-1; D may be TRBD2 (7 bases). The sample was unstimulated CD8+ T cells sorted from spleen or lymph node cells, taken before intestinal transplant. The CDR3 reads CASSPLITPGGLDNEQFF. In DNA form, the CDR3 reads TGCGCCAGCAGCCCCCTCATAACCCCGGGGGGCCTTGACAATGAGCAGTTCTTC.